These T cell receptor beta chains were read from a single sample in a study of cytomegalovirus exposure and HLA in healthy donors. Repertoires were generated with immunoSEQ multiplex PCR, while TCRdb's copy carries only in-frame clones and drops some. The repertoire includes roughly 100,000 clones, around a tenth of them detected once, and 5.1% sits in the top ten. The sample was PBMCs. These receptors were taken from a man between 45 and 60 years old in good health and CMV-seropositive. CDR3s include the opening cysteine and the closing phenylalanine or tryptophan. The D gene is left open where the match is weak. Size tells how often a clone was seen (once, few, many) or the class of an expanded clone, and some rows leave it out.

J gene: TRBJ2-7
clone size: few
V gene: TRBV7-8
D gene: TRBD1
CDR3 DNA: TGTGCCAGCAGCTCCCGGACAGGGGCCACGACCTACGAGCAGTACTTC
CDR3 protein: CASSSRTGATTYEQYF

J gene: TRBJ1-1
clone size: few
V gene: TRBV11-2
D gene: TRBD1
CDR3 DNA: TGTGCCAGCAGGGGCCGGGACAGTGGTTACACTGAAGCTTTCTTT
CDR3 protein: CASRGRDSGYTEAFF

J gene: TRBJ2-5
clone size: .
V gene: TRBV5-1
D gene: .
CDR3 DNA: TGCGCCAGCAGTACCGCTGGGGGCCGAGAGACCCAGTACTTC
CDR3 protein: CASSTAGGRETQYF

J gene: TRBJ1-4
clone size: few
V gene: TRBV6-5
D gene: TRBD1
CDR3 DNA: TGTGCCAGCAGTTCAGGGGGGAGAAATGAAAAACTGTTTTTT
CDR3 protein: CASSSGGRNEKLFF

J gene: TRBJ2-7
clone size: .
V gene: TRBV5-1
D gene: .
CDR3 DNA: TGCGCCAGCAGCTTGGGGGCAGGGTTGACCTACGAGCAGTACTTC
CDR3 protein: CASSLGAGLTYEQYF

J gene: TRBJ2-7
clone size: few
V gene: TRBV7-3
D gene: TRBD2
CDR3 DNA: TGTGCCAGCAGCCAAGGGGACAAACTAGCGGGAGGGAACGAGCAGTACTTC
CDR3 protein: CASSQGDKLAGGNEQYF

J gene: TRBJ2-2
clone size: .
V gene: TRBV4-1
D gene: .
CDR3 DNA: TGCGCCAGCAGCCTCCCCTGGGGGGAGTTGGGCACCGGGGAGCTGTTTTTT
CDR3 protein: CASSLPWGELGTGELFF

J gene: TRBJ1-5
clone size: .
V gene: TRBV6-1
D gene: .
CDR3 DNA: TGTGCCAGCAGTGAAACAGACGATAGCAATCAGCCCCAGCATTTT
CDR3 protein: CASSETDDSNQPQHF

J gene: TRBJ1-5
clone size: few
V gene: TRBV28
D gene: TRBD1
CDR3 DNA: TGTGCCAGCAGATTGGGGGGGACAGGGGGCGGTCAGCCCCAGCATTTT
CDR3 protein: CASRLGGTGGGQPQHF

J gene: TRBJ1-1
clone size: .
V gene: TRBV10-3
D gene: .
CDR3 DNA: TGTGCCATCAGTGACCCAGACAGCCTGAACACTGAAGCTTTCTTT
CDR3 protein: CAISDPDSLNTEAFF

J gene: TRBJ2-7
clone size: few
V gene: TRBV7-6
D gene: TRBD2
CDR3 DNA: TGTGCCAGCAGCTCAGTAGCGGGAGGGCCTACTTACGAGCAGTACTTC
CDR3 protein: CASSSVAGGPTYEQYF

J gene: TRBJ2-7
clone size: .
V gene: TRBV27
D gene: TRBD2
CDR3 DNA: TGTGCCAGCAGTTGGGACGGCGGGAGGACCTACGAGCAGTACTTC
CDR3 protein: CASSWDGGRTYEQYF

J gene: TRBJ2-7
clone size: few
V gene: TRBV2
D gene: .
CDR3 DNA: TGTGCCAGCAGTGAAGAGGGGGAGATGGCCTACGAGCAGTACTTC
CDR3 protein: CASSEEGEMAYEQYF

J gene: TRBJ2-7
clone size: few
V gene: TRBV19
D gene: .
CDR3 DNA: TGTGCCAGTAGTAAGACAGCTCCCTACGAGCAGTACTTC
CDR3 protein: CASSKTAPYEQYF

J gene: TRBJ2-5
clone size: few
V gene: TRBV28
D gene: TRBD2
CDR3 DNA: TGTGCCAGCAGTTTCTTTCGGAGCGGGAGTGAGACCCAGTACTTC
CDR3 protein: CASSFFRSGSETQYF

J gene: TRBJ1-4
clone size: .
V gene: TRBV4-3
D gene: .
CDR3 DNA: TGCGCCAGCAGCCAAGATACAGGGTATGAAAAACTGTTTTTT
CDR3 protein: CASSQDTGYEKLFF